This is a list of T cell receptor beta chains from one sample in a study of cytomegalovirus exposure and HLA in healthy donors. Sequencing was performed with immunoSEQ multiplex PCR; in TCRdb, only in-frame clones are kept and a portion is missing. The profile covers about 79,000 clones, with approximately 93% appearing a single time and around 3.5% taken by the ten largest. The material sequenced was PBMCs. The receptors stem from a woman aged 25 to 39 in good health and CMV-seronegative. The CDR3 runs from the conserved cysteine through the conserved F or W. A D gene is named only where the DNA matches it firmly. Size is omitted from some rows. Given values are once, few, many or a class for expanded clones.

v_gene,abundance,j_gene,d_gene,CDR3aa,CDR3nt
TRBV6-1,.,TRBJ1-1,TRBD1,CASRGQRTEAFF,TGTGCCAGCAGGGGACAGAGGACTGAAGCTTTCTTT
TRBV2,.,TRBJ1-5,.,CASSEFTGSYQPQHF,TGTGCCAGCAGTGAATTCACAGGTTCGTATCAGCCCCAGCATTTT
TRBV7-2,.,TRBJ1-2,TRBD1,CASSLLGTGVYGYTF,TGTGCCAGCAGCTTATTGGGCACAGGGGTGTACGGCTACACCTTC
TRBV7-8,.,TRBJ1-2,.,CASSLTPEGGAYGYTF,TGTGCCAGCAGCCTAACACCCGAAGGAGGGGCTTACGGCTACACCTTC
TRBV6-6,.,TRBJ2-7,TRBD2,CASRGSGRAFAEQYF,TGTGCCAGCAGGGGTAGCGGGAGGGCCTTCGCCGAGCAGTACTTC
TRBV12-5,.,TRBJ2-7,TRBD2,CASGLATSGIPYEQYF,TGTGCTAGTGGTTTGGCCACTAGCGGGATCCCCTACGAGCAGTACTTC
TRBV19,.,TRBJ1-5,.,CASSIVEVRDQPQHF,TGTGCCAGTAGTATAGTGGAGGTCAGAGATCAGCCCCAGCATTTT
TRBV7-9,.,TRBJ1-1,.,CASSLFSGNTEAFF,TGTGCCAGCAGCTTATTCTCCGGGAACACTGAAGCTTTCTTT
TRBV7-9,.,TRBJ2-7,.,CASSLDSFPYEQYF,TGTGCCAGCAGCTTGGACAGTTTTCCCTACGAGCAGTACTTC
TRBV11-2,.,TRBJ2-1,TRBD2,CASSSRTSGSERNEQFF,TGTGCCAGCAGCTCCAGGACTAGCGGGAGTGAGCGAAATGAGCAGTTCTTC
TRBV5-1,.,TRBJ2-7,.,CASSRPGGLYEQYF,TGCGCCAGCAGCCGACCAGGGGGACTCTACGAGCAGTACTTC
TRBV7-9,.,TRBJ2-2,TRBD2,CASPTRGGNTGELFF,TGTGCCAGCCCGACCCGGGGGGGGAACACCGGGGAGCTGTTTTTT
TRBV5-4,once,TRBJ2-7,TRBD1,CASSQQGAGGSYEQYF,TGTGCCAGCAGCCAACAGGGGGCAGGGGGGTCCTACGAGCAGTACTTC
TRBV2,.,TRBJ1-5,TRBD1,CASSVEGADQPQHF,TGTGCCAGCAGTGTGGAGGGGGCTGATCAGCCCCAGCATTTT
TRBV27,.,TRBJ1-1,.,CASTSTPPRSNTEAFF,TGTGCCAGCACCTCTACTCCTCCAAGATCGAACACTGAAGCTTTCTTT
TRBV7-2,.,TRBJ2-1,TRBD2,CASSLVLAGGNEQFF,TGTGCCAGCAGCTTAGTACTAGCGGGGGGGAATGAGCAGTTCTTC
TRBV19,.,TRBJ1-5,TRBD1,CASSADRYSNQPQHF,TGTGCCAGTAGCGCGGACAGGTATAGCAATCAGCCCCAGCATTTT
TRBV7-2,.,TRBJ1-3,.,CASSLAQGRGNTIYF,TGTGCCAGCAGCTTAGCACAGGGTAGAGGAAACACCATATATTTT
TRBV6-1,.,TRBJ1-3,TRBD1,CASSEAGQNSGNTIYF,TGTGCCAGCAGTGAAGCGGGACAGAACTCTGGAAACACCATATATTTT
TRBV7-9,.,TRBJ2-1,TRBD2,CASSLGVGGLAGDNEQFF,TGTGCCAGCAGCTTAGGGGTAGGCGGACTAGCGGGGGACAATGAGCAGTTCTTC
TRBV9,.,TRBJ1-4,.,CASSVGPQTGNEKLFF,TGTGCCAGCAGCGTAGGCCCTCAGACAGGAAATGAAAAACTGTTTTTT
TRBV4-2,.,TRBJ1-2,.,CASSPGAQTNYGYTF,TGTGCCAGCAGCCCAGGGGCCCAGACCAACTATGGCTACACCTTC
TRBV30,.,TRBJ1-4,TRBD1,CAWRGQGREKLFF,TGTGCCTGGAGGGGACAGGGTCGGGAAAAACTGTTTTTT
TRBV5-4,few,TRBJ1-2,TRBD1,CASSLPGQGSDGYTF,TGTGCCAGCAGCTTACCGGGACAGGGATCCGATGGCTACACCTTC
TRBV9,.,TRBJ2-3,.,CASSANVGRDTQYF,TGTGCCAGCAGCGCCAACGTCGGGCGGGACACGCAGTATTTT
TRBV7-2,.,TRBJ2-1,TRBD1,CASSIDRAYNEQFF,TGTGCCAGCAGCATTGACAGGGCCTACAATGAGCAGTTCTTC
TRBV7-8,.,TRBJ2-5,TRBD2,CASSAGLAKETQYF,TGTGCCAGCAGCGCGGGACTAGCGAAAGAGACCCAGTACTTC
TRBV25-1,.,TRBJ2-4,TRBD1,CASSDSTGEKNIQYF,TGTGCCAGCAGTGATTCGACAGGGGAAAAAAACATTCAGTACTTC
TRBV6-1,.,TRBJ1-1,.,CASSEYRENTEAFF,TGTGCCAGCAGTGAATATCGGGAGAACACTGAAGCTTTCTTT
TRBV7-2,.,TRBJ1-5,TRBD1,CASSLDLGRGRGNQPQHF,TGTGCCAGCAGCTTAGACCTCGGCAGGGGGCGAGGCAATCAGCCCCAGCATTTT
TRBV28,.,TRBJ2-1,TRBD1,CASSRPGTGGNEQFF,TGTGCCAGCAGTCGCCCCGGGACAGGGGGCAATGAGCAGTTCTTC
TRBV6-1,few,TRBJ1-6,TRBD1,CASSGGQGGSPLHF,TGTGCCAGCAGTGGAGGACAGGGAGGGTCACCCCTCCACTTT
TRBV2,.,TRBJ2-2,.,CASSVGRANTGELFF,TGTGCCAGCAGTGTAGGGAGAGCTAACACCGGGGAGCTGTTTTTT
TRBV29-1,.,TRBJ1-5,.,CSVLENSNQPQHF,TGCAGCGTTCTGGAGAATAGCAATCAGCCCCAGCATTTT
TRBV4-2,.,TRBJ2-6,TRBD1,CASSLGQGGSGANVLTF,TGTGCCAGCAGCCTGGGACAGGGGGGCTCTGGGGCCAACGTCCTGACTTTC
TRBV28,.,TRBJ1-6,.,CASNRPSYNSPLHF,TGTGCCAGCAACAGACCCTCCTATAATTCACCCCTCCACTTT
TRBV27,.,TRBJ1-5,.,CASSLSGGNQPQHF,TGTGCCAGCAGTTTATCAGGGGGCAATCAGCCCCAGCATTTT
TRBV6-1,.,TRBJ1-1,TRBD1,CASSFDRATEAFF,TGTGCCAGCAGTTTTGACAGGGCTACTGAAGCTTTCTTT
TRBV7-8,.,TRBJ2-4,.,CASSFDIKNIQYF,TGTGCCAGCAGCTTTGACATCAAAAACATTCAGTACTTC
TRBV7-9,.,TRBJ2-4,TRBD2,CASSGGGERGLAKNIQYF,TGTGCCAGCAGCGGCGGAGGAGAGCGGGGTCTAGCCAAAAACATTCAGTACTTC
TRBV5-4,once,TRBJ2-1,.,CASSSRGAPGDEQFF,TGTGCCAGCAGCTCTCGGGGGGCCCCCGGGGATGAGCAGTTCTTC
TRBV4-3,few,TRBJ2-7,TRBD1,CASSQAPDRDFYEQYF,TGCGCCAGCAGCCAAGCTCCGGACAGGGATTTCTACGAGCAGTACTTC
TRBV29-1,once,TRBJ1-2,.,CSVERGTYGYTF,TGCAGCGTCGAACGGGGGACCTATGGCTACACCTTC
TRBV18,.,TRBJ2-1,TRBD2,CASSPPSGSVYEQFF,TGTGCCAGCTCACCTCCTAGCGGTTCCGTCTATGAGCAGTTCTTC
TRBV5-6,.,TRBJ2-2,TRBD2,CASSSYLAGVTGELFF,TGTGCCAGCAGCTCCTACCTAGCGGGGGTGACCGGGGAGCTGTTTTTT
TRBV10-3,.,TRBJ1-2,.,CAISESTGLYGYTF,TGTGCCATCAGTGAGTCGACAGGTCTCTATGGCTACACCTTC
TRBV15,.,TRBJ1-2,TRBD1,CATSRDSTGVGYTF,TGTGCCACCAGCAGAGATTCTACAGGGGTAGGCTACACCTTC
TRBV6-5,.,TRBJ2-1,TRBD2,CASNRLAGMNEQFF,TGTGCCAGCAATCGACTAGCGGGAATGAATGAGCAGTTCTTC
TRBV7-2,.,TRBJ1-1,.,CASSLAAGNTEAFF,TGTGCCAGCAGCTTAGCGGCAGGGAACACTGAAGCTTTCTTT
TRBV6-5,few,TRBJ2-7,.,CASSLGGEQYF,TGTGCCAGCAGTCTCGGGGGCGAGCAGTACTTC
TRBV4-1,.,TRBJ1-4,.,CASSQDRVSGEKLFF,TGCGCCAGCAGCCAAGACAGGGTCTCCGGGGAAAAACTGTTTTTT
TRBV7-9,.,TRBJ2-5,TRBD1,CASSLTGVGETQYF,TGTGCCAGCAGCCTAACAGGGGTGGGGGAGACCCAGTACTTC
TRBV7-8,.,TRBJ1-1,.,CASSLGRGGDTEAFF,TGTGCCAGCAGCTTAGGGCGAGGAGGGGACACTGAAGCTTTCTTT
TRBV5-6,once,TRBJ2-7,TRBD1,CASSPDRDSYEQYF,TGTGCCAGCAGCCCCGACCGGGACAGCTACGAGCAGTACTTC